A single sample is the source of the 2 T cell receptor beta chains below, sequenced in a study of cytomegalovirus exposure and HLA in healthy donors. In the PCR, 60 Vbeta and 13 Jbeta primers were used. Method: immunoSEQ multiplex PCR; TCRdb's copy keeps in-frame clones and lacks some. The sample shows some 190,000 clones, 85% of them seen only once. The sample comprised PBMCs. The receptors were gathered from a boy between 2 and 15 years old in good health and CMV-seronegative.

Only a few counts were recorded for this clone. V and J are TRBV18 and TRBJ1-6; TRBD1 might be the D (5 bases). This CDR3 contains 14 residues. Trimming removed 1 base from V and 10 bases from J, with 11 bases in between. Germline CDR1 reads KGHSH; CDR2 reads LQKENI. This CDR3 is CASSPQGIGSPLHF. CDR3 sequence (DNA): TGTGCCAGCTCACCACAGGGGATTGGGTCACCCCTCCACTTT.

The chain recombines TRBV2 with TRBJ2-7; D perhaps matches TRBD1 (5 bases). The V gene's germline CDR1 is SNHLY and CDR2 FYNNEI. Trimming shortened V by 3 bases and J by 6 bases, and 12 bases separated the two germline ends. The CDR3 loop spans 13 amino acids. Here the CDR3 reads CASSESRAGEQYF. The CDR3 nucleotides are TGTGCCAGCAGTGAGTCCAGGGCCGGCGAGCAGTACTTC.